This T cell receptor beta chain was sequenced in a study of vaccination and CD4 T cells after COVID-19. About this clonotype itself: Its antigen is undetermined.

Treatment in this sample: roughly ten-day PBMC culture with coronavirus spike peptide pools or control peptides (ViraFEST assay). Cultured CD4+ T cell DNA underwent sequencing with the Oncomine TCR Beta short-read assay. TCRdb re-derived calls from the PCR reads in MiXCR, one entry per CDR3 protein. The sample carries 7,200 or so distinct CDR3 sequences, around 63% recorded once. The CDR3 runs 14 residues. CDR1 is DFQATT and CDR2 is SNEGSKA in the germline V gene (reference sequence). V was clipped by 2 bases and J by 10 bases; unmatched bases: 9. Sequencing was carried out using CD4+ T cells from blood, cultured in vitro. J is TRBJ2-1 and V is TRBV20-1; 9 bases agree with TRBD2. The sequence came from a human donor who had recovered from COVID-19. CDR3 loop: CSARYSGGPREQFF. DNA for the CDR3: TGCAGTGCTAGATATAGCGGGGGCCCGAGAGAGCAGTTCTTC.